Shown below are 26 T cell receptor beta chains from a single sample sequenced in a study of graft-versus-host responses after intestinal transplantation. Which antigens these TCRs recognize remains unknown. Assay used: immunoSEQ multiplex PCR; TCRdb lists only in-frame clones, some missing. This table holds about 100,000 clones, roughly 87% found once. The sample was unstimulated CD4+ T cells sorted from spleen or lymph node cells, taken before transplant. The source is a human donor who was the organ donor for an intestinal transplant.

The CDR3 nucleotides read TGTGCCAGCAGTGAGAGGTTGGGGTATTCACCCCTCCACTTT. It translates to CASSERLGYSPLHF. This chain uses TRBV6-1 with TRBJ1-6; unclear D gene. Germline values: CDR1 MNHNS, CDR2 SASEGT. V lost 3 bases to trimming and J lost 8 bases, with 11 bases between them. The CDR3 totals 14 residues.

The gene calls are TRBV9 and TRBJ2-3; D is ambiguous. The V end lost 2 bases, the J end lost 0 bases, and 10 bases lay between the germline ends. The germline V gene has CDR1 SGDLS and CDR2 YYNGEE. The CDR3 covers 15 residues. CDR3 nucleotides: TGTGCCAGCAGCGTCCGGTTAATGAGCACAGATACGCAGTATTTT. Amino acids: CASSVRLMSTDTQYF.

This clone was seen a handful of times. Here the CDR3 DNA reads TGTGCCAGCAGTGAAGGAGGAGGGGCGAGGGGACGACCCTACGAGCAGTACTTC. It specifies CASSEGGGARGRPYEQYF. This rearrangement joins TRBV6-1 to TRBJ2-7; tentatively, D is TRBD2 (6 bases). Germline lookup yields CDR1 MNHNS and CDR2 SASEGT. The CDR3 is made up of 18 amino acids. V gave up 1 base and J gave up 2 bases, with 21 bases separating them.

The rearrangement uses TRBV19 and TRBJ2-4; 8 bases line up with TRBD1. This CDR3 has 15 amino acids. Germline loops: CDR1 LNHDA, CDR2 SQIVND (reference sequence). The J segment lost 6 bases and the V segment lost 5 bases, leaving 9 bases of the junction unmatched. The CDR3 DNA sequence: TGTGCCAGTAGTTGGGACAGGTCTGAGGGAAACATTCAGTACTTC. This sequence encodes CASSWDRSEGNIQYF.

V gene TRBV29-1 combines with J gene TRBJ2-7; 11 positions match TRBD2. Unmatched junction bases numbered 12, after V lost 4 bases and J lost 7 bases. CDR1 is SQVTM, CDR2 ANQGSEA, per germline. This CDR3 is built from 15 residues. CDR3 nucleotides: TGCAGCGTTGCGTACTTTGGGACTAGCGGCCTGGAGCAGTACTTC. This codes for CSVAYFGTSGLEQYF.

The genes are TRBV27 and TRBJ2-7; D call uncertain. V was trimmed by 2 bases and J by 0 bases, leaving 11 bases between them. The CDR3 sequence is 15 residues long. Germline assignment: CDR1 MNHEY and CDR2 SMNVEV (reference sequence). In DNA form, the CDR3 reads TGTGCCAGCAGTTTAAGGAGAACGGCCTCCTACGAGCAGTACTTC. Its protein is CASSLRRTASYEQYF.

The chain joins TRBV6-1 to TRBJ2-5; weak D call: TRBD2 (7 bases). This CDR3 has 14 amino acids. Trimming left V 7 bases short and J 5 bases short, with 17 bases between. The germline V gene encodes CDR1 MNHNS and CDR2 SASEGT. The chain's CDR3 is CASKKGGAQETQYF. The CDR3 nucleotides are TGTGCCAGCAAGAAAGGGGGGGCTCAGGAGACCCAGTACTTC.

V is TRBV10-3 and J is TRBJ1-6, with 9 bases identical to TRBD1. With 6 bases clipped from V and 0 bases from J, the junction kept 6 bases outside the gene matches. The CDR3 is 17 residues long. Looked up from germline, CDR1 is ENHRY and CDR2 is SYGVKD. The CDR3 spells CAIRKQGASSYNSPLHF. CDR3 nucleotide sequence: TGTGCCATCAGGAAACAGGGGGCTAGCTCCTATAATTCACCCCTCCACTTT.

The V call is TRBV6-5, the J call TRBJ2-1; 7 bases agree with TRBD1. V gave up 4 bases and J gave up 2 bases; unmatched junction bases: 5. CDR1 is MNHEY and CDR2 is SVGAGI in the germline V gene. The CDR3 extends over 15 amino acids. The CDR3 is CASSFDRAAYNEQFF. The CDR3 DNA sequence: TGTGCCAGCAGTTTTGACAGGGCTGCCTACAATGAGCAGTTCTTC.

The chain couples TRBV6-1 to TRBJ1-3; D unresolved. V lost 10 bases and J 4 bases, leaving 8 bases between the germline ends. Germline V gives CDR1 MNHNS, CDR2 SASEGT. The CDR3 length is 11 residues. The CDR3 bases are TGTGCCACTTTCGTGGGAAACACCATATATTTT. It encodes CATFVGNTIYF.

This clone was picked up one time. The chain combines TRBV28 with TRBJ2-6; possible D gene TRBD2, 5 bases. Germline CDR1 is MDHEN and CDR2 is SYDVKM. V shed 4 bases and J shed 4 bases, with 8 bases lying between them. The CDR3 spans 14 residues. The CDR3, as DNA: TGTGCCAGCAGTTACGGGGTAGGGGCCAACGTCCTGACTTTC. Protein product: CASSYGVGANVLTF.

Turning to this clone: Other DNA sequences of this sample code for an identical CDR3. The genes are TRBV19 and TRBJ2-2, with 7 bases aligning to TRBD1. With 0 bases clipped from V and 6 bases from J, the junction kept 1 base outside the gene matches. The CDR3 sequence is 14 residues long. The germline V gene has CDR1 LNHDA and CDR2 SQIVND (reference sequence). CDR3 sequence reads: CASSIDQGAGELFF. The CDR3 DNA reads TGTGCCAGTAGTATAGACCAGGGGGCCGGGGAGCTGTTTTTT.

The V and J genes are TRBV7-2 and TRBJ1-5; D uncertain. The V gene's germline CDR1 is SGHTA and CDR2 FQGNSA. Trimming pared 2 bases from V and 6 bases from J, leaving 8 bases between. The CDR3 totals 13 residues. CDR3 in amino acids: CASSLSQRQPQHF. DNA for the CDR3: TGTGCCAGCAGCTTATCTCAACGTCAGCCCCAGCATTTT.

The chain couples TRBV18 to TRBJ1-2; the D gene is possibly TRBD1 (6 bases). The ends were cut back, 5 bases at V and 6 bases at J, with 16 bases in the middle. Germline values: CDR1 KGHSH, CDR2 LQKENI. The CDR3 loop spans 14 amino acids. As DNA, the CDR3 is TGTGCCAGCTCAGCCGAGCAGGGGTATCATGGCTACACCTTC. Translated: CASSAEQGYHGYTF. The whole variable domain, filled in from reference TRBV18 and TRBJ1-2, reads NAGVMQNPRHLVRRRGQEARLRCSPMKGHSHVYWYRQLPEEGLKFMVYLQKENIIDESGMPKERFSAEFPKEGPSILRIQQVVRGDSAAYFCASSAEQGYHGYTFGSGTRLTVV.

The chain employs TRBV5-1 and TRBJ1-6; 7 nucleotides line up with TRBD1. Losses at the gene ends were 0 bases for V and 5 bases for J; bases not matched to a gene: 11. The CDR3 spans 18 residues. Per the germline V gene, CDR1 is SGHRS and CDR2 is YFSETQ. The CDR3 DNA is TGCGCCAGCAGCTTGGCCCAAGGGGGCGGGGGTAATAATTCACCCCTCCACTTT. Residues: CASSLAQGGGGNNSPLHF.

The V call is TRBV7-2, the J call TRBJ1-5, with a possible D match to TRBD1 (5 bases). The CDR3 covers 16 residues. The V and J ends lost 5 bases and 5 bases respectively, with 19 bases between them. Germline CDR1 and CDR2: SGHTA and FQGNSA. The CDR3 here is CASSPNPRQPHQPQHF. The DNA of the CDR3 is TGTGCCAGCAGCCCAAATCCAAGACAGCCTCATCAGCCCCAGCATTTT. The variable domain in full, with the rest retrieved from reference TRBV7-2 and TRBJ1-5, is GAGVSQSPSNKVTEKGKDVELRCDPISGHTALYWYRQSLGQGLEFLIYFQGNSAPDKSGLPSDRFSAERTGGSVSTLTIQRTQQEDSAVYLCASSPNPRQPHQPQHFGDGTRLSIL.

The gene calls are TRBV5-1 and TRBJ1-4; D not certain. The ends were cut back, 0 bases at V and 0 bases at J, with 12 bases in the middle. Germline CDR1 reads SGHRS; CDR2 reads YFSETQ. CDR3 length equals 17 residues. CDR3 sequence: CASSLALAGTTNEKLFF. CDR3 nucleotides: TGCGCCAGCAGCTTGGCCTTGGCAGGCACAACTAATGAAAAACTGTTTTTT.

V gene TRBV5-1 combines with J gene TRBJ2-7, with D perhaps matching TRBD2 (5 bases). Per germline, CDR1 SGHRS and CDR2 YFSETQ. The CDR3 contains 12 residues. The V end lost 0 bases, the J end lost 6 bases, and 7 bases lay between the germline ends. In nucleotides, the CDR3 is TGCGCCAGCAGCTTGGACGGGATCGAGCAGTACTTC. Amino acid sequence: CASSLDGIEQYF.

The table lists this clone with a few counts. V gene TRBV7-3 combines with J gene TRBJ2-1, with 8 bases matching TRBD1. Germline V lookup: CDR1 SGHTA, CDR2 FQGTGA. This CDR3 has 15 amino acids. Losses at the gene ends were 5 bases for V and 4 bases for J; bases not matched to a gene: 7. The DNA of the CDR3 is TGTGCCAGCAGCCCCAGCACAGGGGGGTACAATGAGCAGTTCTTC. It yields the protein CASSPSTGGYNEQFF.

This chain links TRBV6-6 with TRBJ1-5; possible D gene TRBD1, 6 bases. The V gene lost 2 bases and the J gene lost 1 base, with 12 bases spanning the gap. Germline loops: CDR1 MNHNY, CDR2 SVGAGI (reference sequence). The CDR3 totals 16 residues. CDR3 sequence (DNA): TGTGCCAGCAGTTACCCGGGGCAGGGGAGCAATCAGCCCCAGCATTTT. It translates to CASSYPGQGSNQPQHF.

This sequence joins TRBV29-1 and TRBJ2-7, with D possibly TRBD1 on 5 matching bases. CDR1 is SQVTM, CDR2 ANQGSEA, per germline. V dropped 0 bases and J dropped 3 bases, with 6 bases sitting between them. This CDR3 comprises 12 residues. CDR3 nucleotides: TGCAGCGTTGAAGACGACAGCTACGAGCAGTACTTC. This encodes CSVEDDSYEQYF.

This chain connects TRBV10-1 to TRBJ2-1; possibly TRBD1 for D (6 bases). Per germline, CDR1 WNHNN and CDR2 SYGVQD (reference sequence). The CDR3 totals 16 residues. V shed 0 bases and J shed 5 bases, with 14 bases lying between them. The CDR3 bases are TGCGCCAGCAGTGAGTCGGGACATATAGGGAACAATGAGCAGTTCTTC. This translates into CASSESGHIGNNEQFF.

DNA for the CDR3: TGTGCCAGCAGCTTGTGGGGCCGGAGAGGGGACGGACAAGAGACCCAGTACTTC. This encodes CASSLWGRRGDGQETQYF. This rearrangement joins TRBV5-6 to TRBJ2-5; D possibly matches TRBD1 or TRBD2 (5 bases each). The CDR3 is 18 residues long. Trimming cost V 1 base and J 2 bases, with 21 bases left between them. CDR1 is SGHDT and CDR2 is YYEEEE in the germline V gene.

The rearrangement joins TRBV6-1 to TRBJ1-5; TRBD1 aligns across 7 bases. The V gene end was trimmed by 8 bases and the J gene end by 0 bases; junction bases not matched to a gene: 4. Germline values: CDR1 MNHNS, CDR2 SASEGT. The CDR3 extends over 14 amino acids. As DNA, the CDR3 is TGTGCCAGCGGGGGACAGCGTAGCAATCAGCCCCAGCATTTT. Translating it yields CASGGQRSNQPQHF.

V is TRBV6-5 and J is TRBJ1-5, with 8 bases that match TRBD1. Germline assignment: CDR1 MNHEY and CDR2 SVGAGI. V was pared by 5 bases and J by 6 bases, with 6 bases of the junction left unmatched. This CDR3 has 14 amino acids. The CDR3 DNA sequence: TGTGCCAGCAGTCCGCGACAGGGGTCTCAGCCCCAGCATTTT. Encoded protein: CASSPRQGSQPQHF.

CDR3: CAISESEAVPYEQYF. DNA for the CDR3: TGTGCCATCAGTGAGTCCGAAGCGGTTCCCTACGAGCAGTACTTC. The chain combines TRBV10-3 with TRBJ2-7; a weak D match, TRBD2 (5 bases). The CDR3 spans 15 residues. Looked up from germline, CDR1 is ENHRY and CDR2 is SYGVKD. V was clipped by 0 bases and J by 2 bases, with 11 bases between them.